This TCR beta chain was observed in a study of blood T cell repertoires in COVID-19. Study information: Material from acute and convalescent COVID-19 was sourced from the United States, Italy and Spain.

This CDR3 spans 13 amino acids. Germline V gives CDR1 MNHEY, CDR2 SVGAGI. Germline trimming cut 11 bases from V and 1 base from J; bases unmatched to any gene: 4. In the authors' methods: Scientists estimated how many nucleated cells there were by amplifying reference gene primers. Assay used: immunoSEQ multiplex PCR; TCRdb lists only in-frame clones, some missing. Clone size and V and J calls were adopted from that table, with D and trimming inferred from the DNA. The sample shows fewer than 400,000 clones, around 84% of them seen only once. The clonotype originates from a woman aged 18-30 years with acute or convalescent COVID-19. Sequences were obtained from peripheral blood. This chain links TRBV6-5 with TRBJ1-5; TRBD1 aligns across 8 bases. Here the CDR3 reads CAGAGGSNQPQHF. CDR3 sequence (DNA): TGTGCCGGGGCAGGGGGCAGCAATCAGCCCCAGCATTTT.